The 19 T cell receptor beta chains reported below all come from one sample, sequenced in a study of cytomegalovirus exposure and HLA in healthy donors. In the PCR, 60 Vbeta and 13 Jbeta primers were used. Data came from immunoSEQ multiplex PCR; TCRdb stores just in-frame clones and leaves some out. The data contain 150,000 to 200,000 clones, around three quarters of them seen just once; the ten biggest clones take up approximately 2.1%. The specimen was PBMCs. The receptors stem from a woman aged 25 to 39 in good health and CMV-seropositive.

Here the CDR3 DNA reads TGTGCCAGCAGCGTAGTTACAGGGAATCCTTATAATACTGGAAACACCATATATTTT. Translated, it gives CASSVVTGNPYNTGNTIYF. This chain uses TRBV9 with TRBJ1-3; D possibly corresponds to TRBD1 (6 bases). The CDR3 is 19 residues long. V lost 0 bases to trimming and J lost 2 bases, with 21 bases between them. The germline CDR1 and CDR2 sequences are SGDLS and YYNGEE.

This clone was recorded once. The CDR3 is CASSGRQGRGYTF. As DNA, the CDR3 is TGTGCCAGCAGTGGGCGTCAGGGCCGGGGCTACACCTTC. V is TRBV6-5 and J is TRBJ1-2; tentative D call: TRBD1 (5 bases). V dropped 5 bases and J dropped 8 bases, with 15 bases sitting between them. Germline assignment: CDR1 MNHEY and CDR2 SVGAGI. There are 13 residues in the CDR3.

This clone was counted between two and nine times. The chain uses TRBV9 and TRBJ2-7; 7 bases map to TRBD2. The V segment lost 7 bases and the J segment 5 bases; nucleotides outside the gene matches: 12. Germline CDR1 is SGDLS and CDR2 is YYNGEE. This CDR3 comprises 14 residues. The CDR3 DNA is TGTGCCAGCTCTTTTTTGGGGGGGTATGACGAGCAGTACTTC. This translates into CASSFLGGYDEQYF.

The rearrangement links TRBV29-1 to TRBJ2-1; D call uncertain. Deletions cut 3 bases from V and 0 bases from J, with 15 bases between. Germline CDR1 and CDR2: SQVTM and ANQGSEA. The CDR3 spans 16 residues. CDR3 region: CSVDRYGGSSYNEQFF. DNA for the CDR3: TGCAGCGTTGATAGATACGGCGGCAGCTCCTACAATGAGCAGTTCTTC.

This clone was counted between two and nine times. V gene TRBV4-1 combines with J gene TRBJ1-1, with TRBD1 as a possible D gene (5 bases). The CDR3 is 13 residues long. The germline CDR1 and CDR2 sequences are MGHRA and YSYEKL. Deletions cut 2 bases from V and 8 bases from J, with 12 bases between. The CDR3 protein is CASSQTRTTEAFF. The CDR3 nucleotides read TGCGCCAGCAGCCAAACCAGGACAACCGAAGCTTTCTTT.

The chain recombines TRBV7-6 with TRBJ1-1; weak D call: TRBD1 (5 bases). CDR3 size: 15 residues. The V gene lost 1 base and the J gene lost 5 bases, with 14 bases spanning the gap. The germline V gene has CDR1 SGHVS and CDR2 FNYEAQ. CDR3 protein: CASSLDSQGTTEAFF. CDR3 bases: TGTGCCAGCAGCTTAGATTCTCAGGGTACAACTGAAGCTTTCTTT.

This CDR3 reads CAIRDNLSGNTIYF. The CDR3, as DNA: TGTGCCATCAGGGACAATCTATCTGGAAACACCATATATTTT. V gene TRBV10-3 combines with J gene TRBJ1-3; D is possibly TRBD1 (5 bases). This CDR3 comprises 14 residues. Deletions cut 6 bases from V and 1 base from J, with 10 bases between. Germline values: CDR1 ENHRY, CDR2 SYGVKD.

The chain couples TRBV28 to TRBJ1-1; D remains unclear. Trimming pared 7 bases from V and 3 bases from J, leaving 15 bases between. The CDR3 is made up of 14 amino acids. Germline V gene lookup returns CDR1 MDHEN and CDR2 SYDVKM. The CDR3 loop is CASTLRGTYTEAFF. The CDR3 DNA follows: TGTGCCAGCACCCTGAGAGGAACCTACACTGAAGCTTTCTTT.

The chain employs TRBV5-1 and TRBJ1-1; tentatively, D is TRBD1 (5 bases). Trimming removed 2 bases at V and 1 base at J, with 15 bases between. Germline V lookup: CDR1 SGHRS, CDR2 YFSETQ. The CDR3 consists of 16 residues. The CDR3, as DNA: TGCGCCAGCAGCTTTCGGGGGGTGTTCCCGAACACTGAAGCTTTCTTT. Its translation is CASSFRGVFPNTEAFF.

This clone was counted only a few times. The rearrangement joins TRBV18 to TRBJ2-5, with D hard to call. CDR1 and CDR2 (germline): KGHSH, LQKENI. V lost 3 bases to trimming and J lost 5 bases, with 10 bases between them. The CDR3 is 13 residues long. The CDR3: CASSPPVRETQYF. The CDR3 DNA reads as TGTGCCAGCTCACCGCCCGTACGGGAGACCCAGTACTTC.

The chain couples TRBV5-8 to TRBJ1-1; 8 bases are a match to TRBD1. CDR1 is SGHTS and CDR2 is YDEGEE in the germline V gene. The J segment lost 3 bases and the V segment lost 4 bases, leaving 8 bases of the junction unmatched. This CDR3 spans 15 amino acids. CDR3 coding DNA: TGTGCCAGCAGCACCTGGACAGGGAGGGACACTGAAGCTTTCTTT. As protein: CASSTWTGRDTEAFF. Supplemented by reference TRBV5-8 and TRBJ1-1, the full variable domain reads EAGVTQSPTHLIKTRGQQATLRCSPISGHTSVYWYQQALGLGLQFLLWYDEGEERNRGNFPPRFSGRQFPNYSSELNVNALELEDSALYLCASSTWTGRDTEAFFGQGTRLTVV.

To note about this clone: Compared with germline, one end of the junction differs, possibly owing to a read error. This chain connects TRBV10-3 to TRBJ2-1; D perhaps matches TRBD2 (5 bases). Germline V CDR1 and CDR2: ENHRY, SYGVKD. This CDR3 is 17 amino acids long. DNA of the CDR3: TGTGCCAGCAGTCCGATAACTAGTTCGGCTACCTACAATGAGCAGTTCTTC. This codes for CASSPITSSATYNEQFF.

The J gene is TRBJ2-7, the V gene TRBV27, with 7 bases matching TRBD2. Unmatched junction bases numbered 7, after V lost 3 bases and J lost 5 bases. Germline assignment: CDR1 MNHEY and CDR2 SMNVEV (reference sequence). The CDR3 is 14 amino acids. CDR3 DNA: TGTGCCAGCAGTTTGGGCGGGAGTTTCAACGAGCAGTACTTC. This translates into CASSLGGSFNEQYF.

The V and J genes are TRBV6-1 and TRBJ1-4; D may be TRBD1 (5 bases). Trimming cost V 1 base and J 17 bases, with 23 bases left between them. The CDR3 has 15 amino acids. CDR1 is MNHNS, CDR2 SASEGT, per germline. The CDR3 here is CASSEVNAGSRDCFF. The CDR3 coding sequence is TGTGCCAGCAGTGAAGTGAACGCGGGCTCTAGGGACTGTTTTTTT.

The CDR3 protein is CASSFKQGANEKLFF. CDR3 DNA: TGCGCCAGCAGCTTTAAGCAGGGGGCTAATGAAAAACTGTTTTTT. This sequence joins TRBV5-1 and TRBJ1-4; 7 nucleotides match TRBD1. Trimming cost V 2 bases and J 3 bases; bases outside gene matches: 4. The CDR3 spans 15 residues. Germline V gives CDR1 SGHRS, CDR2 YFSETQ. Full variable domain (missing parts from reference TRBV5-1 and TRBJ1-4): KAGVTQTPRYLIKTRGQQVTLSCSPISGHRSVSWYQQTPGQGLQFLFEYFSETQRNKGNFPGRFSGRQFSNSRSEMNVSTLELGDSALYLCASSFKQGANEKLFFGSGTQLSVL.

This chain joins TRBV15 and TRBJ2-7; perhaps TRBD1 as D (5 bases). V was clipped by 4 bases and J by 0 bases, with 10 bases between them. CDR1 and CDR2 (germline): LNHNV, YYDKDF (reference sequence). This CDR3 is built from 14 residues. Here the CDR3 DNA reads TGTGCCACCAGCAAAAGGGGAAACTCCTACGAGCAGTACTTC. It encodes CATSKRGNSYEQYF. The variable domain in full, completed from reference TRBV15 and TRBJ2-7, reads DAMVIQNPRYQVTQFGKPVTLSCSQTLNHNVMYWYQQKSSQAPKLLFHYYDKDFNNEADTPDNFQSRRPNTSFCFLDIRSPGLGDTAMYLCATSKRGNSYEQYFGPGTRLTVT.

The chain is built from TRBV11-3 and TRBJ2-3; a possible D gene is TRBD1 (5 bases). CDR3 length: 13 residues. Germline V CDR1 and CDR2: SGHNT, YENEEA. With 5 bases removed from V and 5 bases from J, the gap between germline ends came to 11 bases. The CDR3 DNA is TGTGCCAGCAGCCCCTCCCAGGGAGATACGCAGTATTTT. Its protein product is CASSPSQGDTQYF.

The rearrangement uses TRBV5-1 and TRBJ1-2, with a weak D call TRBD1 (6 bases). The CDR3 is made up of 14 amino acids. The germline CDR1 and CDR2 sequences are SGHRS and YFSETQ. The germline V and J ends were trimmed by 4 bases and 3 bases, with 13 bases remaining between them. CDR3 amino acids: CASSHNRVDYGYTF. CDR3 sequence (DNA): TGCGCCAGCAGCCACAACAGGGTCGACTATGGCTACACCTTC.

The chain joins TRBV5-4 to TRBJ1-4, with 8 nucleotides matching TRBD1. V gave up 0 bases and J gave up 3 bases; unmatched junction bases: 4. This CDR3 is built from 16 residues. Germline CDR1 reads SGHNT; CDR2 reads YYREEE (reference sequence). CDR3 sequence reads: CASSLETGAPNEKLFF. The CDR3 bases are TGTGCCAGCAGCTTGGAGACAGGGGCACCTAATGAAAAACTGTTTTTT.